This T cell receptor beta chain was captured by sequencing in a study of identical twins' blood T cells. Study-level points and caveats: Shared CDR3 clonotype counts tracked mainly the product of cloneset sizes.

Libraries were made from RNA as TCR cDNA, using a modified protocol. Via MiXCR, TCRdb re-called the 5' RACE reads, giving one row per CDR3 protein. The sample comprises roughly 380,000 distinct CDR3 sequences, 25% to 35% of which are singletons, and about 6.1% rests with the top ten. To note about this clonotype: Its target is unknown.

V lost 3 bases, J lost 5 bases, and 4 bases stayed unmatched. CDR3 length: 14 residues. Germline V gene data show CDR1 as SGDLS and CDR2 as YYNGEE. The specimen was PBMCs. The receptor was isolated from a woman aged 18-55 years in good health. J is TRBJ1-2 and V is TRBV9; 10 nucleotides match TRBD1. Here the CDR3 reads CASSGQGASYGYTF. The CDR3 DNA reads TGTGCCAGCAGCGGACAGGGGGCGAGTTATGGCTACACCTTC. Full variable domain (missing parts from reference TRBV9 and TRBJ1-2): DSGVTQTPKHLITATGQRVTLRCSPRSGDLSVYWYQQSLDQGLQFLIQYYNGEERAKGNILERFSAQQFPDLHSELNLSSLELGDSALYFCASSGQGASYGYTFGSGTRLTVV.